This T cell receptor (beta chain) comes out of a study of blood T cell repertoires in COVID-19. The repertoire was sequenced with immunoSEQ multiplex PCR; TCRdb's copy has only in-frame clones and lacks some. Of about 480,000 clones listed, about 89% are singletons. Followed longitudinally, the Seattle patients had been enrolled during active infection. Germline values: CDR1 SGHRS, CDR2 YFSETQ. V lost 6 bases, J lost 8 bases, and 5 bases stayed unmatched. This CDR3 has 14 residues. The sample was peripheral blood. This sequence joins TRBV5-1 and TRBJ1-6, with TRBD1 matching 10 bases. The clonotype originates from a woman aged 50 to 60 with COVID-19, enrolled during active disease. The CDR3 sequence is CASMTGTGDSPLHF. CDR3 nucleotides: TGCGCCAGCATGACCGGGACAGGGGATTCACCCCTCCACTTT.